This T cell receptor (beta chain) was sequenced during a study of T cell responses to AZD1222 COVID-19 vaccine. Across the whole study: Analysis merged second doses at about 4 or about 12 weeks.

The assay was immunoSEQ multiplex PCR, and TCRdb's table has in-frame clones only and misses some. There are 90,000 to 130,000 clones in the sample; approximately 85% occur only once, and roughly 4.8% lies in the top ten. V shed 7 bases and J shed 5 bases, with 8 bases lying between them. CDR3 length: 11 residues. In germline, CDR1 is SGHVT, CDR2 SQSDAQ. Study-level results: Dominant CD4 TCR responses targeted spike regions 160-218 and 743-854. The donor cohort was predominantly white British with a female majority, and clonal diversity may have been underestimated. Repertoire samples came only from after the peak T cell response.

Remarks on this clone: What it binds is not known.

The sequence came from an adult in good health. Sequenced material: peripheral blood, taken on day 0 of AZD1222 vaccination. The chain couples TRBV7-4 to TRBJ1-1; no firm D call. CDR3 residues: CASIARTEAFF. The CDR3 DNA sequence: TGTGCCAGCATCGCCCGGACTGAAGCTTTCTTT.